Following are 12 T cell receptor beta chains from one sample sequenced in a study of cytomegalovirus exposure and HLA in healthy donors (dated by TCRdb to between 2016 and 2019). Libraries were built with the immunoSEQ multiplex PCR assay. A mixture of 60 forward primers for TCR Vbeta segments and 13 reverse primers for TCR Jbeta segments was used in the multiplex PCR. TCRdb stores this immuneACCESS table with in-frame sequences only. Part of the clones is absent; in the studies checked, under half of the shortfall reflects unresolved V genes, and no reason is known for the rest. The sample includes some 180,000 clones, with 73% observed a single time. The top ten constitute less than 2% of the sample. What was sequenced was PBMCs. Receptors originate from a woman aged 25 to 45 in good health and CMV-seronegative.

This chain's CDR3 is CASRRVPLQGNEQYF. The CDR3, as DNA: TGTGCCAGCAGGCGAGTCCCCCTGCAGGGCAACGAGCAGTACTTC. The chain is built from TRBV6-6 and TRBJ2-7; a possible D gene is TRBD1 (5 bases). The V end lost 6 bases, the J end lost 5 bases, and 20 bases lay between the germline ends. CDR1 is MNHNY, CDR2 SVGAGI, per germline (reference sequence). The CDR3 extends over 15 amino acids.

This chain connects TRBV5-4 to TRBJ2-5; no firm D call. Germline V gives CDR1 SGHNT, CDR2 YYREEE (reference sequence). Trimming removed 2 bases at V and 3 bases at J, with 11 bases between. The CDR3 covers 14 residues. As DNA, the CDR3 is TGTGCCAGCAGCTTCCGAGACTTCGAAGAGACCCAGTACTTC. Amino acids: CASSFRDFEETQYF. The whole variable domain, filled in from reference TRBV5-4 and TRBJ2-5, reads ETGVTQSPTHLIKTRGQQVTLRCSSQSGHNTVSWYQQALGQGPQFIFQYYREEENGRGNFPPRFSGLQFPNYSSELNVNALELDDSALYLCASSFRDFEETQYFGPGTRLLVL.

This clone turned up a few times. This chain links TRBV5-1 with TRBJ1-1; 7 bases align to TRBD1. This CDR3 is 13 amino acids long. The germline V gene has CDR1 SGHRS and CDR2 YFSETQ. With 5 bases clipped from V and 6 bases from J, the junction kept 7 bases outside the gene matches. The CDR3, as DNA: TGCGCCAGCAGGCCAGGGGGTTCGGCTGAAGCTTTCTTT. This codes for CASRPGGSAEAFF. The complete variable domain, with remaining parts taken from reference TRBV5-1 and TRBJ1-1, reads KAGVTQTPRYLIKTRGQQVTLSCSPISGHRSVSWYQQTPGQGLQFLFEYFSETQRNKGNFPGRFSGRQFSNSRSEMNVSTLELGDSALYLCASRPGGSAEAFFGQGTRLTVV.

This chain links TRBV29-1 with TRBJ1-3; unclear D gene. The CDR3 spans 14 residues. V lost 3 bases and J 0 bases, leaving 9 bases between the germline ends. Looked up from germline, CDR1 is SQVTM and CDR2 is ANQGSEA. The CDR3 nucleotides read TGCAGCGTTGAGGGCACCAGCTCTGGAAACACCATATATTTT. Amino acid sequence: CSVEGTSSGNTIYF.

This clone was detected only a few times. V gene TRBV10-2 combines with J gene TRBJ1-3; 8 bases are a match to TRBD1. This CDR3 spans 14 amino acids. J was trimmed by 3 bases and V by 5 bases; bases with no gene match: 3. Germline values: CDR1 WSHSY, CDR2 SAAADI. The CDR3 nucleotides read TGCGCCAGCAGTCGGGGACAGGATGGAAACACCATATATTTT. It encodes CASSRGQDGNTIYF.

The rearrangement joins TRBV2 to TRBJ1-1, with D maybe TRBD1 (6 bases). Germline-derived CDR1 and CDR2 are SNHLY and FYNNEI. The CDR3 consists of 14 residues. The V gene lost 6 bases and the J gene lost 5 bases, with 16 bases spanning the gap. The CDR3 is CASSRQDIQTEAFF. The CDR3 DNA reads TGTGCCAGCAGCAGACAGGACATTCAAACTGAAGCTTTCTTT.

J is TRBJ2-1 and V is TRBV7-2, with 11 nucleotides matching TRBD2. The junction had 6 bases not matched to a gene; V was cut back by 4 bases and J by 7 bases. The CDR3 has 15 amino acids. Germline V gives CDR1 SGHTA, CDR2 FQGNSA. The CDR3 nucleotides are TGTGCCAGCAGCTCAACTAGCGGGAGTTATAATGAGCAGTTCTTC. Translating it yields CASSSTSGSYNEQFF.

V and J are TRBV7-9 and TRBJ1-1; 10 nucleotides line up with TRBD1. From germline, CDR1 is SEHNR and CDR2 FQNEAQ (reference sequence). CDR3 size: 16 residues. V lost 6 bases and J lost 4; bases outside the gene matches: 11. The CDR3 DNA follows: TGTGCCAGCAGGAGGCCTCTGACAGGGGGCCTCACTGAAGCTTTCTTT. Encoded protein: CASRRPLTGGLTEAFF.

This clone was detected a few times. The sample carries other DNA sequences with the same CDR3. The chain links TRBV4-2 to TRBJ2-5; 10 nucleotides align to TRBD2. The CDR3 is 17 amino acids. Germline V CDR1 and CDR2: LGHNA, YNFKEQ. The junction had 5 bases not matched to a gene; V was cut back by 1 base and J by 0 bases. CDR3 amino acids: CASSQVGSGRYQETQYF. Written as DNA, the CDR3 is TGTGCCAGCAGCCAAGTCGGTAGCGGGAGGTACCAAGAGACCCAGTACTTC.

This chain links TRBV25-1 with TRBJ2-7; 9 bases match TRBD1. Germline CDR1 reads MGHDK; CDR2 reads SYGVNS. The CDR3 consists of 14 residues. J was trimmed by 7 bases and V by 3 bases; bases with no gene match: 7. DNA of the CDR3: TGTGCCAGCAGTGACGGGACAGGGCTGGATGAGCAGTACTTC. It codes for CASSDGTGLDEQYF.

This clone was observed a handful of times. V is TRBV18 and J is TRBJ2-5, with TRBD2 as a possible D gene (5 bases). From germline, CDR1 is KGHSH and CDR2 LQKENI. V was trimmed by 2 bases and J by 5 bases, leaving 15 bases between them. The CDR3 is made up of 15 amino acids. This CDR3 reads CASSPTTGPGETQYF. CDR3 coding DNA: TGTGCCAGCTCACCAACCACCGGTCCGGGGGAGACCCAGTACTTC.

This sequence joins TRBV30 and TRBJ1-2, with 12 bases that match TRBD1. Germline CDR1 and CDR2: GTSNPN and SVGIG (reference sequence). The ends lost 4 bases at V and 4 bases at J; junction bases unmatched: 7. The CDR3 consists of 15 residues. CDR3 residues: CAWKGWDRGPYGYTF. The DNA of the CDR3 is TGTGCCTGGAAGGGGTGGGACAGGGGGCCCTATGGCTACACCTTC.